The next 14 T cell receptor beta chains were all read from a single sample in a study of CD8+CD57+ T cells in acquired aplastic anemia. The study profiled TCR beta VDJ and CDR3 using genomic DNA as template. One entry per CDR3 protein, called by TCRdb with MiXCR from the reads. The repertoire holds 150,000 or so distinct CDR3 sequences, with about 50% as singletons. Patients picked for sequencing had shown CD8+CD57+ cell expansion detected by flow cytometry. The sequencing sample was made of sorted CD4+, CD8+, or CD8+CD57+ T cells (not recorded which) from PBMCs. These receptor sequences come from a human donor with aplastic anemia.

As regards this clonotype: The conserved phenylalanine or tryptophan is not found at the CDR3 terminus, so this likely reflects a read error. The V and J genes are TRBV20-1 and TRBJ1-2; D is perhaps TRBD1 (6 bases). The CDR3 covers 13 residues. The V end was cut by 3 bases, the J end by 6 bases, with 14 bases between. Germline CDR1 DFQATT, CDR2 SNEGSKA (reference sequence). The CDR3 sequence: CSARPQGLHGYTL. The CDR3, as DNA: TGCAGTGCTAGGCCCCAGGGGCTTCATGGCTACACCCTC.

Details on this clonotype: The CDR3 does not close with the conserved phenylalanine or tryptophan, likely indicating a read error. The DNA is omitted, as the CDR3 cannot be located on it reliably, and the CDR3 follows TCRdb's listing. CDR3 sequence: CASSTGTSG. The J gene is TRBJ2-7, the V gene TRBV9; the D segment call TRBD2 is taken from the table without a DNA check. Germline CDR1 and CDR2: SGDLS and YYNGEE. The CDR3 region is 9 residues in length, termini included.

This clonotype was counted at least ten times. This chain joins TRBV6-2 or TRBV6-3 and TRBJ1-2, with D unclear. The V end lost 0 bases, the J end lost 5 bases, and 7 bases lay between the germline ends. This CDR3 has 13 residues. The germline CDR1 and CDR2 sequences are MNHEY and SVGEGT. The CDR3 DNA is TGTGCCAGCAGTTACTCGATCGGTTATGGCTACACCTTC. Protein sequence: CASSYSIGYGYTF.

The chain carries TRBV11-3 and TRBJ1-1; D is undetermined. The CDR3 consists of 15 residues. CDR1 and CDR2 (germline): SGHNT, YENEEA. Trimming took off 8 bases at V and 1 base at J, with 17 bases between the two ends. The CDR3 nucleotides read TGTGCCAGCGCCCATTCGGGAGGTCCGAACACTGAAGCTTTCTTT. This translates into CASAHSGGPNTEAFF.

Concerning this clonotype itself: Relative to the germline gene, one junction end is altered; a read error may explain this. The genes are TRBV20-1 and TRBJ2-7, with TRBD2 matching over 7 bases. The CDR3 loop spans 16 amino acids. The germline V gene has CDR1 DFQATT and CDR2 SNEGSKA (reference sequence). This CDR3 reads CSASRALAAASDEQYF. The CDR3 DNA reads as TGCAGTGCTAGCAGGGCCCTAGCGGCAGCCTCCGACGAGCAGTACTTC.

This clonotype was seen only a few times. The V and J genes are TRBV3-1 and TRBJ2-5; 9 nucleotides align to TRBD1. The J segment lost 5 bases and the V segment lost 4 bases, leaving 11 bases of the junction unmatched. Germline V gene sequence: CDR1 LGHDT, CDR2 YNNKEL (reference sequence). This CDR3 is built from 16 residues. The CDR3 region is CASSRNRDREMETQYF. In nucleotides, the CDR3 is TGTGCCAGCAGCCGGAACCGGGACAGGGAGATGGAGACCCAGTACTTC.

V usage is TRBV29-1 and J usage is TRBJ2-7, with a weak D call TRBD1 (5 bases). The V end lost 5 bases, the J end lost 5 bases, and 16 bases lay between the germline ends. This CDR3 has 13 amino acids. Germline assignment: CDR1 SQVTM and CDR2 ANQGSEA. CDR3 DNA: TGCAGCGTTAAAGGCAGGGTACACCACGAGCAGTACTTC. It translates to CSVKGRVHHEQYF.

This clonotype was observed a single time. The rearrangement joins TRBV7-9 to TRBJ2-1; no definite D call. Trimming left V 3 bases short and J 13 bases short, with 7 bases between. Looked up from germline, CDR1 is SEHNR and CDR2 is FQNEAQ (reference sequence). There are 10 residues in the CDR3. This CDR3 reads CASSLVYQFF. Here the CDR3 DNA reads TGTGCCAGCAGCTTGGTTTATCAGTTCTTC.

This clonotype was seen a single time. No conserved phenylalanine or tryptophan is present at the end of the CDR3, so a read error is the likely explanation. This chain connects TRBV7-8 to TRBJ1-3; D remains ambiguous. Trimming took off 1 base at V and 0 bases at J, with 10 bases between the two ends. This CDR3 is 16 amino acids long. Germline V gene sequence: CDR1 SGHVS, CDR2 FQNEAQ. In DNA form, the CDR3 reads TGTGCCAGCAGCTTAGGGAGGCTGTGCTCTGGAAACACCATATATTGT. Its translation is CASSLGRLCSGNTIYC.

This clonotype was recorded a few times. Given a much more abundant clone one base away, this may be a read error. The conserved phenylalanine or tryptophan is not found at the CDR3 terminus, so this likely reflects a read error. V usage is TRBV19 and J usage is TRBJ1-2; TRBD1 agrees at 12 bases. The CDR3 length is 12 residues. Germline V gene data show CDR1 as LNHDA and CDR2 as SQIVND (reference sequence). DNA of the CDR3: TGTGGGTCGGGACAGGGGGCTCTTGGCTACACCCTC. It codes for CGSGQGALGYTL.

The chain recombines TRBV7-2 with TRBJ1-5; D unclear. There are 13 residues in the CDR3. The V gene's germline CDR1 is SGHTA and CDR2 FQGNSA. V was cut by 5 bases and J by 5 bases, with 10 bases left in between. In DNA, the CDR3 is TGTGCCAGCAGCCACAGCTTCGATCAGCCCCAGCATTTT. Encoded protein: CASSHSFDQPQHF. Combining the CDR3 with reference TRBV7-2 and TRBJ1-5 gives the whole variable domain GAGVSQSPSNKVTEKGKDVELRCDPISGHTALYWYRQSLGQGLEFLIYFQGNSAPDKSGLPSDRFSAERTGGSVSTLTIQRTQQEDSAVYLCASSHSFDQPQHFGDGTRLSIL.

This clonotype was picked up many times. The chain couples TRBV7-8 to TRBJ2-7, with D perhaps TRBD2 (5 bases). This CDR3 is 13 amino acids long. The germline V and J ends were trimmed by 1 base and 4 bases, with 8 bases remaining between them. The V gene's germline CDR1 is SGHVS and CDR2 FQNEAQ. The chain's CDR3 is CASSLGLAYEQYF. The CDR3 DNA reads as TGTGCCAGCAGCTTAGGGCTAGCATACGAGCAGTACTTC.

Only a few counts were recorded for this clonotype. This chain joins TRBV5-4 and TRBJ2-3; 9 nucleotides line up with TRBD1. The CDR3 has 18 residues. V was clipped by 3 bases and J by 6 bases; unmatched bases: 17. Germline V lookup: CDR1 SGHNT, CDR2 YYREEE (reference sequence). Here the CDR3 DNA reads TGTGCCAGCAGCTCCCCCGGGGTCCGGGACAGGGTACATGATACGCAGTATTTT. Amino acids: CASSSPGVRDRVHDTQYF.

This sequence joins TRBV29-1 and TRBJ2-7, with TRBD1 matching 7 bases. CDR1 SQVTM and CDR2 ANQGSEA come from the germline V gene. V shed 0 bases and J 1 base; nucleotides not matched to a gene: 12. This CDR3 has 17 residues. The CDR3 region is CSVEDRKSTGFSYEQYF. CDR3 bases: TGCAGCGTTGAAGACCGGAAGTCGACAGGGTTTTCCTACGAGCAGTACTTC.